Following are 27 T cell receptor beta chains from one sample sequenced in a study of blood T cell repertoires in COVID-19. This table comes from immunoSEQ multiplex PCR, and its TCRdb copy is limited to in-frame clones, with some not included. This sample yields about 170,000 clones, of which 80% to 90% are seen a single time; 15% to 20% belongs to the top ten. Sequencing used peripheral blood. All receptors derive from a woman in her seventies who had recovered from COVID-19.

The genes are TRBV14 and TRBJ2-7; perhaps TRBD2 as D (6 bases). CDR1 and CDR2 from the germline V gene are SGHDN and FVKESK. The CDR3 is made up of 11 amino acids. Trimming shortened V by 5 bases and J by 7 bases, and 9 bases separated the two germline ends. The CDR3 DNA is TGTGCCAGCAGCGGGACTTGGGAGCAGTACTTC. This gives the protein CASSGTWEQYF. The variable domain in full, with the rest retrieved from reference TRBV14 and TRBJ2-7, is EAGVTQFPSHSVIEKGQTVTLRCDPISGHDNLYWYRRVMGKEIKFLLHFVKESKQDESGMPNNRFLAERTGGTYSTLKVQPAELEDSGVYFCASSGTWEQYFGPGTRLTVT.

V gene TRBV7-3 combines with J gene TRBJ2-7; 8 nucleotides align to TRBD1. V trimming: 5 bases; J trimming: 2 bases; junction bases outside the gene matches: 8. CDR1 and CDR2 (germline): SGHTA, FQGTGA. This CDR3 has 15 amino acids. The CDR3 DNA follows: TGTGCCAGCAGCACCGGTCAGGGGGCGGCCTACGAGCAGTACTTC. Translation: CASSTGQGAAYEQYF. Using reference TRBV7-3 and TRBJ2-7 for the parts outside the CDR3, the full variable domain is GAGVSQTPSNKVTEKGKYVELRCDPISGHTALYWYRQSLGQGPEFLIYFQGTGAADDSGLPNDRFFAVRPEGSVSTLKIQRTERGDSAVYLCASSTGQGAAYEQYFGPGTRLTVT.

The rearrangement links TRBV29-1 to TRBJ2-1; 9 bases align to TRBD2. Germline values: CDR1 SQVTM, CDR2 ANQGSEA. The CDR3 contains 18 residues. V shed 2 bases and J 4 bases; nucleotides not matched to a gene: 15. The CDR3 nucleotides read TGCAGCGTTGAAAGGCCGTCGTCGGCGGGAGGGAAATACAATGAGCAGTTCTTC. Its protein product is CSVERPSSAGGKYNEQFF.

The chain is built from TRBV10-3 and TRBJ1-4; possibly TRBD1 for D (6 bases). V was shortened by 2 bases and J by 8 bases, with 18 bases between the two germline ends. The CDR3 totals 16 residues. From germline, CDR1 is ENHRY and CDR2 SYGVKD. The CDR3 bases are TGTGCCATCAGTGAGGACAGGCTCGCTCAAGGGGAAAAACTGTTTTTT. Encoded protein: CAISEDRLAQGEKLFF.

This clone came up once. The gene calls are TRBV13 and TRBJ2-7; 9 bases agree with TRBD2. The junction had 5 bases not matched to a gene; V was cut back by 5 bases and J by 0 bases. The CDR3 totals 15 residues. Germline V gene sequence: CDR1 PRHDT, CDR2 FYEKMQ (reference sequence). This CDR3 is CASSAGSGSSYEQYF. The CDR3 DNA sequence: TGTGCCAGCAGCGCCGGTAGCGGGAGCTCCTACGAGCAGTACTTC.

The genes are TRBV5-8 and TRBJ2-7; 7 bases match TRBD2. V gave up 0 bases and J gave up 6 bases; unmatched junction bases: 3. In germline, CDR1 is SGHTS, CDR2 YDEGEE. The CDR3 sequence is 13 residues long. CDR3 protein: CASSLGLAGEQYF. The DNA of the CDR3 is TGTGCCAGCAGCTTGGGACTAGCCGGCGAGCAGTACTTC.

The rearrangement joins TRBV27 to TRBJ1-1, with 8 bases that match TRBD1. Trimming at V came to 5 bases and at J to 4 bases, leaving 9 bases not matched to a gene. The CDR3 is 15 residues long. Per the germline V gene, CDR1 is MNHEY and CDR2 is SMNVEV (reference sequence). The CDR3, as DNA: TGTGCCAGCAGTGCTGGACAGGGCTGGTCCACTGAAGCTTTCTTT. It encodes CASSAGQGWSTEAFF.

The rearrangement uses TRBV4-2 and TRBJ2-2, with TRBD1 identical over 8 bases. Unmatched junction bases numbered 8, after V lost 2 bases and J lost 6 bases. Germline assignment: CDR1 LGHNA and CDR2 YNFKEQ. This CDR3 comprises 16 residues. CDR3 protein: CASSQMTGEISGELFF. CDR3 bases: TGTGCCAGCAGCCAAATGACAGGGGAGATTTCCGGGGAGCTGTTTTTT.

The rearrangement joins TRBV19 to TRBJ1-1; weak D call: TRBD1 (5 bases). Germline V gene lookup returns CDR1 LNHDA and CDR2 SQIVND (reference sequence). The CDR3 runs 15 residues. V was trimmed by 6 bases and J by 3 bases, leaving 17 bases between them. In nucleotides, the CDR3 is TGTGCCAGTAGCCCCCGGCGGCGGGGGTACACTGAAGCTTTCTTT. Encoded protein: CASSPRRRGYTEAFF.

This clone occurred once. The V gene is TRBV18, the J gene TRBJ1-1; 8 bases agree with TRBD1. This CDR3 is 14 amino acids long. J lost 7 bases, V lost 3 bases, and 7 bases had no gene match. Germline values: CDR1 KGHSH, CDR2 LQKENI. The CDR3 coding sequence is TGTGCCAGCTCACCCGACAGGGGCCAGGTTGAAGCTTTCTTT. It codes for CASSPDRGQVEAFF. Variable domain in full (rest from reference TRBV18 and TRBJ1-1): NAGVMQNPRHLVRRRGQEARLRCSPMKGHSHVYWYRQLPEEGLKFMVYLQKENIIDESGMPKERFSAEFPKEGPSILRIQQVVRGDSAAYFCASSPDRGQVEAFFGQGTRLTVV.

The gene calls are TRBV27 and TRBJ1-2, with 8 bases identical to TRBD1. Germline V gene sequence: CDR1 MNHEY, CDR2 SMNVEV (reference sequence). The CDR3 length is 13 residues. Trimming removed 6 bases from V and 4 bases from J; junction bases left unmatched: 4. The CDR3 sequence: CASRTRGPYGYTF. For the CDR3, the DNA is TGTGCCAGCAGGACCAGGGGGCCCTATGGCTACACCTTC.

V gene TRBV3-1 (or the pseudogene TRBV3-2) combines with J gene TRBJ2-5; D gene ambiguous. The CDR3 spans 14 residues. Germline lookup yields CDR1 LGHDT and CDR2 YNNKEL (reference sequence). V was cut by 1 base and J by 0 bases, with 6 bases left in between. The CDR3 nucleotides are TGTGCCAGCAGCCAAGGGCCCCACCAAGAGACCCAGTACTTC. It translates to CASSQGPHQETQYF.

The chain recombines TRBV5-1 with TRBJ2-2; the D is unclear. The V gene's germline CDR1 is SGHRS and CDR2 YFSETQ. The V and J ends lost 0 bases and 5 bases respectively, with 5 bases between them. The CDR3 is made up of 13 amino acids. CDR3 in amino acids: CASSLGGTGELFF. In DNA form, the CDR3 reads TGCGCCAGCAGCTTGGGAGGAACCGGGGAGCTGTTTTTT.

The chain has TRBV11-2 and TRBJ1-6, with D maybe TRBD1 (5 bases). The V and J ends lost 5 bases and 14 bases respectively, with 22 bases between them. The germline gives CDR1 SGHAT, CDR2 FQNNGV. The CDR3 consists of 15 residues. This CDR3 reads CASSQTDGGYSALHF. CDR3 DNA: TGTGCCAGCAGCCAGACAGACGGGGGGTATTCGGCCCTCCACTTT.

This rearrangement joins TRBV5-8 to TRBJ1-2; perhaps TRBD1 as D (5 bases). The germline CDR1 and CDR2 sequences are SGHTS and YDEGEE. This CDR3 has 14 residues. Trimming took 4 bases from V and 2 from J, leaving 12 bases between them. CDR3 sequence: CASSPRGGNYGYTF. CDR3 DNA sequence: TGTGCCAGCAGCCCCCGGGGGGGGAACTATGGCTACACCTTC.

The chain joins TRBV7-9 to TRBJ1-6; 9 bases align to TRBD1. The CDR3 extends over 16 amino acids. The ends lost 5 bases at V and 9 bases at J; junction bases unmatched: 11. CDR1 is SEHNR and CDR2 is FQNEAQ in the germline V gene (reference sequence). In nucleotides, the CDR3 is TGTGCCAGCAGCCCGCTGGGGGACAGGGCTTCTTCACCCCTCCACTTT. Translated, it gives CASSPLGDRASSPLHF.

V is TRBV5-1 and J is TRBJ1-5; TRBD1 matches 8 bases. With V trimmed by 4 bases and J by 2 bases, 8 bases remained unmatched. Germline V CDR1 and CDR2: SGHRS, YFSETQ. CDR3 size: 16 residues. CDR3 residues: CASSLTTGGRNQPQHF. In DNA form, the CDR3 reads TGCGCCAGCAGCCTCACAACAGGGGGGCGCAATCAGCCCCAGCATTTT. The variable domain in full, completed from reference TRBV5-1 and TRBJ1-5, reads KAGVTQTPRYLIKTRGQQVTLSCSPISGHRSVSWYQQTPGQGLQFLFEYFSETQRNKGNFPGRFSGRQFSNSRSEMNVSTLELGDSALYLCASSLTTGGRNQPQHFGDGTRLSIL.

The V and J genes are TRBV18 and TRBJ1-1; D unclear. The CDR3 is 15 residues long. V shed 1 base and J shed 2 bases, with 11 bases lying between them. CDR1 KGHSH and CDR2 LQKENI come from the germline V gene. In DNA form, the CDR3 reads TGTGCCAGCTCACCACTTCGCGGGAGAAACACTGAAGCTTTCTTT. Translation: CASSPLRGRNTEAFF.

This clone was detected only once. The chain carries TRBV27 and TRBJ2-7, with 7 positions matching TRBD1. V was pared by 3 bases and J by 4 bases, with 15 bases of the junction left unmatched. This CDR3 spans 17 amino acids. Germline CDR1 is MNHEY and CDR2 is SMNVEV (reference sequence). The CDR3 bases are TGTGCCAGCAGTTTTCGCCGACCCCAGGGACAGCCATACGAGCAGTACTTC. This sequence encodes CASSFRRPQGQPYEQYF.

This clone was seen a single time. This chain uses TRBV19 with TRBJ1-1; D is unresolved. CDR1 is LNHDA and CDR2 is SQIVND in the germline V gene (reference sequence). V lost 5 bases and J 1 base, leaving 8 bases between the germline ends. The length of the CDR3 is 13 residues. This chain's CDR3 is CASSSSPNTEAFF. CDR3 DNA: TGTGCCAGTAGTTCCTCCCCGAACACTGAAGCTTTCTTT.

The rearrangement uses TRBV28 and TRBJ1-6; D not resolved. The CDR3 runs 11 residues. V lost 10 bases, J lost 9 bases, and 10 bases lay in between. In germline, CDR1 is MDHEN, CDR2 SYDVKM. CDR3 region: CATTQSSPLHF. The CDR3 bases are TGTGCCACCACCCAGTCTTCACCCCTCCACTTT.

This clone was recorded only once. This chain joins TRBV5-5 and TRBJ1-4; tentative D call: TRBD1 (5 bases). The V gene's germline CDR1 is SGHKS and CDR2 YYEKEE (reference sequence). With 2 bases removed from V and 10 bases from J, the gap between germline ends came to 12 bases. The CDR3 consists of 13 residues. CDR3 sequence reads: CASSFGGIGKLFF. DNA of the CDR3: TGTGCCAGCAGCTTCGGGGGGATCGGAAAACTGTTTTTT.

The chain is built from TRBV18 and TRBJ2-7; D gene ambiguous. This CDR3 has 12 residues. Germline V CDR1 and CDR2: KGHSH, LQKENI. V lost 2 bases, J lost 3 bases, and 5 bases lay in between. CDR3 residues: CASSPVGYEQYF. The CDR3 nucleotides are TGTGCCAGCTCACCAGTCGGCTACGAGCAGTACTTC.

The genes are TRBV28 and TRBJ1-5; no clear D. This CDR3 has 15 amino acids. The V end lost 0 bases, the J end lost 1 base, and 7 bases lay between the germline ends. Germline-derived CDR1 and CDR2 are MDHEN and SYDVKM. CDR3 amino acids: CASSLWTSSNQPQHF. DNA for the CDR3: TGTGCCAGCAGTTTATGGACATCGAGCAATCAGCCCCAGCATTTT. Full variable domain (outside the CDR3, taken from reference TRBV28 and TRBJ1-5): DVKVTQSSRYLVKRTGEKVFLECVQDMDHENMFWYRQDPGLGLRLIYFSYDVKMKEKGDIPEGYSVSREKKERFSLILESASTNQTSMYLCASSLWTSSNQPQHFGDGTRLSIL.

This clone was counted between two and nine times. The chain carries TRBV27 and TRBJ1-1; D is unresolved. The V end was cut by 5 bases, the J end by 5 bases, with 15 bases between. The CDR3 is 14 amino acids. CDR1 is MNHEY, CDR2 SMNVEV, per germline (reference sequence). The CDR3 loop is CASSRYRWWTEAFF. Written as DNA, the CDR3 is TGTGCCAGCAGTCGCTACAGATGGTGGACTGAAGCTTTCTTT.

This chain joins TRBV5-6 and TRBJ2-2; D unresolved. V lost 4 bases and J 8 bases, leaving 9 bases between the germline ends. Germline V CDR1 and CDR2: SGHDT, YYEEEE. The CDR3 runs to 12 residues. The CDR3 nucleotides are TGTGCCAGCAGCCCCTTCGGGGGGGAGCTGTTTTTT. Amino acids: CASSPFGGELFF.

The CDR3 DNA sequence: TGTGCCAGTAGTATGGGCTCGGGACAGTGGGGAAGGGGGGACAACAATGAGCAGTTCTTC. It translates to CASSMGSGQWGRGDNNEQFF. The V and J genes are TRBV19 and TRBJ2-1, with D possibly TRBD1 on 7 matching bases. Trimming left V 3 bases short and J 5 bases short, with 29 bases between. The CDR3 is 20 amino acids. CDR1 is LNHDA, CDR2 SQIVND, per germline (reference sequence).